The 2 T cell receptor beta chains in this list originate from one sample, sequenced in a study of blood T cell repertoires in COVID-19. The repertoire was sequenced with immunoSEQ multiplex PCR; TCRdb's copy has only in-frame clones and lacks some. The sample holds roughly 390,000 clones, around 87% seen once. The material sequenced was peripheral blood. The source is a woman in her twenties or thirties with COVID-19, enrolled during active disease.

The chain has TRBV6-5 and TRBJ2-5; 11 nucleotides agree with TRBD1. This CDR3 has 15 residues. J gave up 5 bases and V 7 bases, and 9 bases lay outside the gene matches. CDR1 is MNHEY and CDR2 is SVGAGI in the germline V gene. The CDR3 nucleotides read TGTGCCAGCAAGCCTCCGGGACAGGGGGTCGAGACCCAGTACTTC. As protein: CASKPPGQGVETQYF.

The rearrangement links TRBV5-4 to TRBJ2-7, with 7 bases identical to TRBD1. The CDR3 has 15 amino acids. CDR1 is SGHNT, CDR2 YYREEE, per germline (reference sequence). Trimming at V came to 3 bases and at J to 3 bases, leaving 9 bases not matched to a gene. CDR3 residues: CASSSGSGQIYEQYF. CDR3 DNA: TGTGCCAGCAGCTCGGGCTCGGGACAGATCTACGAGCAGTACTTC.